The subject of this entry is one TCR beta chain. This clonotype showed up just once. What this receptor recognizes is not known. Base-call qualities are not available, and no considerably larger clone is one nucleotide away. One read alone is a weak basis. RNA was extracted using the RNeasy kit, and roughly 0.5 to 1 microgram was reverse transcribed with random hexamers. The immunoSEQ multiplex PCR assay, which covers 54 Vbeta and 13 Jbeta segments, was used to amplify TCR beta CDR3 regions. PCR amplification bias was corrected using a synthetic template baseline for primer optimization and computational correction. The authors processed their data as follows. Reads were annotated to V, D and J genes per IMGT and analyzed with immunoSEQ Analyzer, keeping only productive sequences. To calculate clonality, Shannon entropy was normalized by log2 of the number of productive unique sequences and then subtracted from one. Public and private clones were assessed among the 100 most prevalent clones of each patient and control. Clones were defined as Susac-specific when absent from the healthy and MS cohorts, from about a thousand published viral clones and from other ImmuneACCESS disease sequences. TCRdb's own reprocessing of the public reads used fastp at Q25 and MiXCR and kept productive beta chains. All rows with the same CDR3 protein become a single entry with the most common DNA and genes. The V and J calls were not made by the authors but by TCRdb's processing. The sample table holds roughly 150,000 distinct CDR3 sequences, of which about 94% were seen once. Roughly 0.21% of the sample comes from the top ten.

Peripheral blood CD8+ and CD4+ T cells from healthy donors, Susac syndrome patients and multiple sclerosis patients were profiled using high-throughput TCR beta sequencing. The multiple sclerosis controls were treatment-naive patients whose relapsing-remitting disease, either stable or active, fulfilled the revised McDonald criteria. CD8+ TEMRA cells were enriched by FACS, while bulk CD8+ and CD4+ T cells were purified by magnetic negative isolation. Blood was drawn into EDTA tubes, processed within 24 hours, and PBMCs were isolated by density gradient centrifugation. PBMCs destined for TCR sequencing were cryopreserved in liquid nitrogen and later thawed in a 37 °C water bath. Purity of sorted or isolated CD4+, CD8+ and CD8+ TEMRA cells was at least 90%. The data originate from a study of CD8 T cells in Susac syndrome (dated by TCRdb to about 2019). General notes on the study: Whether CD8+ T cell activation and differentiation in Susac syndrome was antigen driven was tested using repertoire sequencing. The study compared CD8+ T cell repertoire clonality among 12 healthy donors, 14 Susac syndrome patients and roughly 15 multiple sclerosis patients.

Here is what the overall study found, with its caveats: The study acknowledged that relatively few individuals were included in the TCR sequencing and HLA analysis.

From its cysteine to its phenylalanine, the CDR3 spans 16 amino acids. Just the 48-base CDR3 DNA is kept, in frame starting at base 1. The germline V gene yields SGDLS for CDR1 and YYNGEE for CDR2. The V end loses 0 bases and the J end loses 5 bases, and a stretch of 15 bases separates them. The chain is encoded by TRBV9 joined to TRBJ1-5; TRBD1 might be the D gene, on 6 matching bases. The sequenced sample consisted of CD8+ T cells from PBMCs. The source is a human donor with multiple sclerosis. CDR3 protein: CASSVGAGGLHQPQHF. Here is the DNA: TGTGCCAGCAGCGTAGGGGCCGGGGGCCTCCATCAGCCCCAGCATTTT.